These 5 T cell receptor beta chains were all obtained from the same sample, sequenced in a study of cytomegalovirus exposure and HLA in healthy donors. The primer mix had 60 Vbeta and 13 Jbeta primers. Profiling relied on immunoSEQ multiplex PCR, and the TCRdb table lists in-frame clones only, not all of them. The sample holds some 100,000 clones; 73% are singletons and the top ten take under 8.5%. Sequenced sample: PBMCs. The source is a man in his forties or fifties in good health and CMV-seronegative.

The rearrangement joins TRBV20-1 to TRBJ2-3; D is uncertain. CDR3 length equals 11 residues. Per germline, CDR1 DFQATT and CDR2 SNEGSKA (reference sequence). V was clipped by 6 bases and J by 4 bases, with 8 bases between them. The DNA of the CDR3 is TGCAGTGCAAGACTCGCAGATACGCAGTATTTT. Its translation is CSARLADTQYF.

The chain uses TRBV19 and TRBJ1-5; D is undetermined. Germline CDR1 LNHDA, CDR2 SQIVND (reference sequence). The CDR3 has 14 residues. V shed 7 bases and J shed 9 bases, with 19 bases lying between them. Here the CDR3 reads CASTTTVLRRPQHF. As DNA, the CDR3 is TGTGCCAGTACGACTACAGTGCTCAGGAGGCCCCAGCATTTT.

The chain is built from TRBV28 and TRBJ2-7; D unresolved. CDR1 is MDHEN, CDR2 SYDVKM, per germline. There are 11 residues in the CDR3. The V end lost 5 bases, the J end lost 12 bases, and 14 bases lay between the germline ends. In nucleotides, the CDR3 is TGTGCCAGCAGTACCCCAGAGGTAAGGTACTTC. It yields the protein CASSTPEVRYF.

J is TRBJ1-6 and V is TRBV11-1; TRBD1 aligns across 8 bases. V shed 6 bases and J 10 bases; nucleotides not matched to a gene: 8. Germline CDR1 and CDR2: SGHAT and FQDESV (reference sequence). This CDR3 region has 14 residues. For the CDR3, the DNA is TGTGCCAGCAGTCAAACAGGGGGGGAATCACCCCTCCACTTT. Amino acid sequence: CASSQTGGESPLHF.

The chain uses TRBV7-9 and TRBJ1-1; TRBD1 matches 7 bases. The CDR3 has 12 amino acids. V gave up 5 bases and J gave up 4 bases; unmatched junction bases: 1. CDR1 SEHNR and CDR2 FQNEAQ come from the germline V gene (reference sequence). The chain's CDR3 is CASSQGVTEAFF. In DNA, the CDR3 is TGTGCCAGCAGCCAGGGGGTCACTGAAGCTTTCTTT.